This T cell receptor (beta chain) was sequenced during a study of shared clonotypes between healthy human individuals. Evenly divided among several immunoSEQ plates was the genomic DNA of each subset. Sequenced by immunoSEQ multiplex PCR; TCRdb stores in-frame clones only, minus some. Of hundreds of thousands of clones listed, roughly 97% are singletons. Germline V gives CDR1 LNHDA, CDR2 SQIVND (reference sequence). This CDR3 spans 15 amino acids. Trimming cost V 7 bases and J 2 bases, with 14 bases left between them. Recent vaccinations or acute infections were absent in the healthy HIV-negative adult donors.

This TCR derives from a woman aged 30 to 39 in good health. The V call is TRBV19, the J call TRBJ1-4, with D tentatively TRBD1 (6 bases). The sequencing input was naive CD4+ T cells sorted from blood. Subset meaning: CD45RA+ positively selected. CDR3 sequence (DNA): TGTGCCAGTACCCCAGAAAGGGGGACTAATGAAAAACTGTTTTTT. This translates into CASTPERGTNEKLFF.